These 22 T cell receptor beta chains came from one sample sequenced in a study of CD8 T cells in Susac syndrome. It was with random hexamers that about 0.45 to 1 ug RNA was reverse transcribed. MiXCR, run by TCRdb on the immunoSEQ multiplex PCR reads, gives a single entry per CDR3 protein. The sample records around 130,000 distinct CDR3 sequences, roughly 94% being singletons. Source material: CD4+ T cells from PBMCs. These receptors were taken from a human donor with multiple sclerosis.

The rearrangement links TRBV20-1 to TRBJ1-1; D is unclear. Trimming removed 0 bases at V and 0 bases at J, with 8 bases between. The CDR3 is 14 amino acids. CDR1 is DFQATT and CDR2 is SNEGSKA in the germline V gene (reference sequence). The CDR3 DNA sequence: TGCAGTGCTAGAGATACGTTAATGAACACTGAAGCTTTCTTT. Translation: CSARDTLMNTEAFF.

V and J are TRBV9 and TRBJ2-7; possibly TRBD2 for D (7 bases). The length of the CDR3 is 17 residues. Trimming took off 4 bases at V and 3 bases at J, with 23 bases between the two ends. Germline values: CDR1 SGDLS, CDR2 YYNGEE. CDR3 protein: CASSPNVGGGGGYEQYF. In nucleotides, the CDR3 is TGTGCCAGCAGCCCCAATGTCGGGGGAGGGGGAGGCTACGAGCAGTACTTC. Full variable domain (remainder filled in from reference TRBV9 and TRBJ2-7): DSGVTQTPKHLITATGQRVTLRCSPRSGDLSVYWYQQSLDQGLQFLIQYYNGEERAKGNILERFSAQQFPDLHSELNLSSLELGDSALYFCASSPNVGGGGGYEQYFGPGTRLTVT.

This sequence joins TRBV4-1 and TRBJ1-2; D might be TRBD1 (5 bases). With 0 bases removed from V and 2 bases from J, the gap between germline ends came to 13 bases. From germline, CDR1 is MGHRA and CDR2 YSYEKL. CDR3 size: 16 residues. The CDR3 region is CASSQETGTVNYGYTF. In DNA, the CDR3 is TGCGCCAGCAGCCAAGAAACAGGCACGGTCAACTATGGCTACACCTTC.

V gene TRBV7-2 combines with J gene TRBJ2-7; TRBD1 aligns across 9 bases. Germline CDR1 and CDR2: SGHTA and FQGNSA. The trim removed 3 bases at V and 2 bases at J, leaving 5 bases unmatched. This CDR3 spans 15 amino acids. DNA for the CDR3: TGTGCCAGCAGCTTGGACAGGGGACAAACCTACGAGCAGTACTTC. Translating it yields CASSLDRGQTYEQYF. Drawing the rest from reference TRBV7-2 and TRBJ2-7, the complete variable domain is GAGVSQSPSNKVTEKGKDVELRCDPISGHTALYWYRQSLGQGLEFLIYFQGNSAPDKSGLPSDRFSAERTGGSVSTLTIQRTQQEDSAVYLCASSLDRGQTYEQYFGPGTRLTVT.

V usage is TRBV19 and J usage is TRBJ1-5; D is perhaps TRBD1 (5 bases). Germline V gene lookup returns CDR1 LNHDA and CDR2 SQIVND (reference sequence). V lost 0 bases and J lost 6, with 12 bases in between. CDR3 size: 15 residues. Written as DNA, the CDR3 is TGTGCCAGTAGTATAGAGGGGCAGGTAGGTCAGCCCCAGCATTTT. Protein: CASSIEGQVGQPQHF.

This clonotype showed up just once. The chain carries TRBV2 and TRBJ1-2; no definite D call. CDR1 and CDR2 (germline): SNHLY, FYNNEI. This CDR3 spans 11 amino acids. V lost 6 bases, J lost 8 bases, and 10 bases lay in between. The CDR3 here is CASRSSGGYTF. DNA of the CDR3: TGTGCCAGCAGGAGCAGCGGGGGCTACACCTTC.

The CDR3 region has the DNA TGTGCCTTACAATATGGTCGGCAAGCTTTCTTT. It yields the protein CALQYGRQAFF. The rearrangement uses TRBV30 and TRBJ1-1; no firm D call. Germline V gene sequence: CDR1 GTSNPN, CDR2 SVGIG (reference sequence). The CDR3 has 11 amino acids. V gave up 7 bases and J gave up 9 bases, with 15 bases separating them. Using reference TRBV30 and TRBJ1-1 for the parts outside the CDR3, the full variable domain is SQTIHQWPATLVQPVGSPLSLECTVEGTSNPNLYWYRQAAGRGLQLLFYSVGIGQISSEVPQNLSASRPQDRQFILSSKKLLLSDSGFYLCALQYGRQAFFGQGTRLTVV.

This sequence joins TRBV7-9 and TRBJ2-1; D is unresolved. The CDR3 totals 15 residues. V dropped 5 bases and J dropped 0 bases, with 11 bases sitting between them. Germline values: CDR1 SEHNR, CDR2 FQNEAQ (reference sequence). In DNA form, the CDR3 reads TGTGCCAGCAGCGTACAGATGAGCTCCTACAATGAGCAGTTCTTC. Translated, it gives CASSVQMSSYNEQFF.

The chain links TRBV9 to TRBJ1-5; TRBD1 agrees at 7 bases. This CDR3 is built from 14 residues. After removal of 3 bases from V and 7 bases from J, the junction contained 7 bases not matched to a gene. In germline, CDR1 is SGDLS, CDR2 YYNGEE. CDR3 bases: TGTGCCAGCAGCGAAACAGGGGTGTGGCAGCCCCAGCATTTT. Translation: CASSETGVWQPQHF.

This clonotype was observed once. The chain couples TRBV10-3 to TRBJ2-2; D is ambiguous. Germline loops: CDR1 ENHRY, CDR2 SYGVKD. The V and J ends lost 8 bases and 3 bases respectively, with 7 bases between them. The CDR3 runs 12 residues. The CDR3 here is CAIGTDTGELFF. Written as DNA, the CDR3 is TGTGCCATCGGAACTGACACCGGGGAGCTGTTTTTT.

This chain links TRBV19 with TRBJ2-5, with D maybe TRBD1 (6 bases). The length of the CDR3 is 15 residues. The V end lost 6 bases, the J end lost 2 bases, and 16 bases lay between the germline ends. The V gene's germline CDR1 is LNHDA and CDR2 SQIVND (reference sequence). CDR3 bases: TGTGCCAGTAGACCCTACAGGGCTGATCAAGAGACCCAGTACTTC. It specifies CASRPYRADQETQYF.

The gene calls are TRBV20-1 and TRBJ2-7, with TRBD2 matching over 11 bases. Looked up from germline, CDR1 is DFQATT and CDR2 is SNEGSKA (reference sequence). The CDR3 contains 14 residues. The V and J ends lost 6 bases and 4 bases, in that order; junction bases with no gene match: 8. The CDR3 nucleotides are TGCAGTGCCGCCGGGACTAGCGGAGTTTACGAGCAGTACTTC. Encoded protein: CSAAGTSGVYEQYF.

V gene TRBV2 combines with J gene TRBJ2-2; the match to TRBD2 covers 11 bases. The germline CDR1 and CDR2 sequences are SNHLY and FYNNEI. The ends lost 6 bases at V and 4 bases at J; junction bases unmatched: 10. This CDR3 region has 17 residues. As DNA, the CDR3 is TGTGCCAGCAGGCAACTAACTAGCGGGAGTTTCACCGGGGAGCTGTTTTTT. Its protein product is CASRQLTSGSFTGELFF. The full variable domain, with the rest looked up from reference TRBV2 and TRBJ2-2, is EPEVTQTPSHQVTQMGQEVILRCVPISNHLYFYWYRQILGQKVEFLVSFYNNEISEKSEIFDDQFSVERPDGSNFTLKIRSTKLEDSAMYFCASRQLTSGSFTGELFFGEGSRLTVL.

This chain uses TRBV5-1 with TRBJ2-5, with D perhaps given as TRBD1 or TRBD2 (5 bases each). CDR1 and CDR2 from the germline V gene are SGHRS and YFSETQ. Trimming pared 0 bases from V and 5 bases from J, leaving 14 bases between. CDR3 length: 15 residues. CDR3 sequence: CASSLDLGESETQYF. Written as DNA, the CDR3 is TGCGCCAGCAGCTTGGATTTGGGGGAGTCGGAGACCCAGTACTTC.

The chain combines TRBV3-1 with TRBJ1-1; possible D gene TRBD1, 6 bases. Between the trimmed V and J ends, which lost 2 bases and 7 bases, there was a span of 23 bases. CDR1 is LGHDT and CDR2 is YNNKEL in the germline V gene (reference sequence). This CDR3 contains 17 residues. The CDR3 spells CASSQPRGKQGSDEAFF. For the CDR3, the DNA is TGTGCCAGCAGCCAACCCCGAGGGAAGCAGGGGAGCGATGAAGCTTTCTTT.

V is TRBV4-3 and J is TRBJ2-3; D remains ambiguous. Germline CDR1 reads LGHNA; CDR2 reads YSLEER. Trimming shortened V by 0 bases and J by 5 bases, and 9 bases separated the two germline ends. This CDR3 region has 14 residues. In nucleotides, the CDR3 is TGCGCCAGCAGCCAAGATAGGTGGGGAGATACGCAGTATTTT. It codes for CASSQDRWGDTQYF.

The rearrangement uses TRBV29-1 and TRBJ1-1, with 9 bases matching TRBD1. There are 14 residues in the CDR3. Trimming at V came to 4 bases and at J to 4 bases, leaving 7 bases not matched to a gene. CDR1 and CDR2 (germline): SQVTM, ANQGSEA. CDR3 in amino acids: CSVGGTGSGTEAFF. The CDR3 coding sequence is TGCAGCGTTGGAGGGACAGGGAGTGGCACTGAAGCTTTCTTT.

The CDR3 reads CSVAPGQGAYTEAFF. In DNA form, the CDR3 reads TGCAGCGTTGCCCCGGGACAGGGGGCTTACACTGAAGCTTTCTTT. The genes are TRBV29-1 and TRBJ1-1, with 12 bases matching TRBD1. This CDR3 spans 15 amino acids. Trimming at V came to 4 bases and at J to 3 bases, leaving 6 bases not matched to a gene. Germline V CDR1 and CDR2: SQVTM, ANQGSEA.

The rearrangement joins TRBV7-2 to TRBJ2-2, with D perhaps matching TRBD1 (5 bases). The CDR3 contains 16 residues. Germline V gene data show CDR1 as SGHTA and CDR2 as FQGNSA. V gave up 1 base and J gave up 1 base, with 10 bases separating them. CDR3 region: CASSLGTGMNTGELFF. Here the CDR3 DNA reads TGTGCCAGCAGCTTAGGCACAGGTATGAACACCGGGGAGCTGTTTTTT. Full variable domain (missing parts from reference TRBV7-2 and TRBJ2-2): GAGVSQSPSNKVTEKGKDVELRCDPISGHTALYWYRQSLGQGLEFLIYFQGNSAPDKSGLPSDRFSAERTGGSVSTLTIQRTQQEDSAVYLCASSLGTGMNTGELFFGEGSRLTVL.

This chain uses TRBV2 with TRBJ2-7; TRBD2 agrees at 9 bases. CDR1 and CDR2 from the germline V gene are SNHLY and FYNNEI. V gave up 4 bases and J gave up 4 bases; unmatched junction bases: 5. CDR3 size: 14 residues. CDR3 sequence: CASSAGLAGYEQYF. The CDR3 coding sequence is TGTGCCAGCAGTGCGGGACTAGCTGGGTACGAGCAGTACTTC.

V is TRBV7-6 and J is TRBJ1-5; perhaps TRBD1 as D (5 bases). The V end lost 0 bases, the J end lost 7 bases, and 13 bases lay between the germline ends. In germline, CDR1 is SGHVS, CDR2 FNYEAQ. The CDR3 has 15 residues. This CDR3 is CASSLAIGVGQPQHF. The CDR3 DNA is TGTGCCAGCAGCTTAGCGATAGGGGTCGGGCAGCCCCAGCATTTT. The full variable domain, with the rest looked up from reference TRBV7-6 and TRBJ1-5, is GAGVSQSPRYKVTKRGQDVALRCDPISGHVSLYWYRQALGQGPEFLTYFNYEAQQDKSGLPNDRFSAERPEGSISTLTIQRTEQRDSAMYRCASSLAIGVGQPQHFGDGTRLSIL.

This clonotype occurred once. This chain links TRBV3-1 with TRBJ1-2; D gene uncertain. The CDR3 is made up of 15 amino acids. The V end lost 1 base, the J end lost 2 bases, and 11 bases lay between the germline ends. CDR1 and CDR2 from the germline V gene are LGHDT and YNNKEL (reference sequence). The DNA of the CDR3 is TGTGCCAGCAGCCAAGGCGGCAGGAGAAACTATGGCTACACCTTC. It is translated as CASSQGGRRNYGYTF.